Sequencing of this TCR beta chain was carried out in a study of OX40 agonist ivuxolimab in advanced cancers. Study-wide results and caveats: Certain nonresponding patients likewise had low normalized T-cell clonal expansion. At 0.1-3.0 mg/kg, partial responders had clonal expansion among the lowest observed. CD8+ T cells (on average) carried more expanded clones than CD4+ T cells.

This CDR3 comprises 15 residues. Germline trimming cut 3 bases from V and 1 base from J; bases unmatched to any gene: 5. Germline CDR1 and CDR2: MDHEN and SYDVKM. Turning to this clone: Its target is unknown.

The table came from immunoSEQ multiplex PCR; TCRdb's copy has only in-frame clones and leaves some out. The sample carries around 30,000 clones, 65% to 85% recorded once. This clonotype was sampled from an adult with an advanced solid tumor such as melanoma, head and neck, liver or kidney cancer. This specimen was CD4+ or CD8+ T cells sorted from blood, taken in a trial of the OX40 agonist ivuxolimab. This chain joins TRBV28 and TRBJ2-7, with 8 bases that match TRBD1. The DNA of the CDR3 is TGTGCCAGCAGTTTCATGGGACAGGAGTCCTACGAGCAGTACTTC. It specifies CASSFMGQESYEQYF. Complete variable domain (other parts from reference TRBV28 and TRBJ2-7): DVKVTQSSRYLVKRTGEKVFLECVQDMDHENMFWYRQDPGLGLRLIYFSYDVKMKEKGDIPEGYSVSREKKERFSLILESASTNQTSMYLCASSFMGQESYEQYFGPGTRLTVT.